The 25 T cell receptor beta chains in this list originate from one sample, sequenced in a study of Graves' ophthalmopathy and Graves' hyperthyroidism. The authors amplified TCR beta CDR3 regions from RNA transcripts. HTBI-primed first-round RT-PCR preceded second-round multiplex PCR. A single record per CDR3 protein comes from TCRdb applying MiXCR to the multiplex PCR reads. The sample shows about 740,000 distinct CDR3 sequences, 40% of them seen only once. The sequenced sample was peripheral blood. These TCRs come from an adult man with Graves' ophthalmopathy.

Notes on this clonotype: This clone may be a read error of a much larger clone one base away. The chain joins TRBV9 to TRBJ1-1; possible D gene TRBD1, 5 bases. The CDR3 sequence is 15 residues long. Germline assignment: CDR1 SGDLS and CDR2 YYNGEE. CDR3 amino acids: CARSVEGREETEAFF. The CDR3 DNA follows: TGTGCCCGCAGCGTAGAAGGCAGGGAAGAAACTGAAGCTTTCTTT.

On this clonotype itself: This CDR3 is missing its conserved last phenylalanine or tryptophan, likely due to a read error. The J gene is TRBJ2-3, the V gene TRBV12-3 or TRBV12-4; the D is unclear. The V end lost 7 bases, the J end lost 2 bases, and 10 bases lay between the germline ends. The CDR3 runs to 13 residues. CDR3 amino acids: CASTRTVTDTQYL. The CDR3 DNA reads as TGTGCCAGCACACGGACGGTCACAGATACGCAGTATTTG.

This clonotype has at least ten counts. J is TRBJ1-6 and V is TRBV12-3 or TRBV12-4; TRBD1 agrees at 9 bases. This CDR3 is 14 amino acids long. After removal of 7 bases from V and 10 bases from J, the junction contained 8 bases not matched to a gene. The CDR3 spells CASKALDRGSPLHF. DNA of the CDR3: TGTGCCAGCAAGGCCCTGGACAGGGGATCACCCCTCCACTTT.

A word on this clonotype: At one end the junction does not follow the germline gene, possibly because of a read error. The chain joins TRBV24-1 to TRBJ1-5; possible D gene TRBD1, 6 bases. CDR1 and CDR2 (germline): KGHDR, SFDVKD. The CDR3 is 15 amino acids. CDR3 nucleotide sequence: TGTGCCAGCAGTTTATCAGGGGTCGGCAATCAGCCCCAGCATTTT. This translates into CASSLSGVGNQPQHF.

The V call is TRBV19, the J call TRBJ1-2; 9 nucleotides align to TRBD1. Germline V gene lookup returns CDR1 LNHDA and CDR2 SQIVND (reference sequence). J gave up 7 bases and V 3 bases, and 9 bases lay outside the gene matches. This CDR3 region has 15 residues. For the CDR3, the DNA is TGTGCCAGTAGTATGGGACAGGGCCTTTTGCGTGGCTACACCTTC. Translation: CASSMGQGLLRGYTF.

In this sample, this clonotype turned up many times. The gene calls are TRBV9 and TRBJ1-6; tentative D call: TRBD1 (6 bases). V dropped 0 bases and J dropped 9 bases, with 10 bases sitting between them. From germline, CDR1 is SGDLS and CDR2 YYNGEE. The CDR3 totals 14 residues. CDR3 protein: CASSVAGGGSPLHF. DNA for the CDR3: TGTGCCAGCAGCGTAGCGGGGGGCGGTTCACCCCTCCACTTT.

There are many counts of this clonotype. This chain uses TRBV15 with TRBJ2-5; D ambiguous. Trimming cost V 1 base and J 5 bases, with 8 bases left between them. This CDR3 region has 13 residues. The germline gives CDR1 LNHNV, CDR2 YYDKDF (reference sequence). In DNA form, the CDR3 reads TGTGCCACCAGCAGAGTACTTGAGGAGACCCAGTACTTC. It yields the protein CATSRVLEETQYF.

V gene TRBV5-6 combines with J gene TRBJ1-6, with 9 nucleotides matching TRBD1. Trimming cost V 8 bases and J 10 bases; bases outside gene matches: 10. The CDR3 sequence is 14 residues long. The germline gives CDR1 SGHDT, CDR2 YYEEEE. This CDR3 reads CASRLDRGNSPLHF. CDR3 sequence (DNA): TGTGCCAGTAGATTAGACAGGGGGAACTCACCCCTCCACTTT. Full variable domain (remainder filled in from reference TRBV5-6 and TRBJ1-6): DAGVTQSPTHLIKTRGQQVTLRCSPKSGHDTVSWYQQALGQGPQFIFQYYEEEERQRGNFPDRFSGHQFPNYSSELNVNALLLGDSALYLCASRLDRGNSPLHFGNGTRLTVT.

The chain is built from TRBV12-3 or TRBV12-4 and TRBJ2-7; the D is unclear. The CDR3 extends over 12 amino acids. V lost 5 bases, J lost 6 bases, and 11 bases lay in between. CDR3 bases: TGTGCCAGCAGTATCCCCCCTACCGAGCAGTACTTC. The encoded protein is CASSIPPTEQYF.

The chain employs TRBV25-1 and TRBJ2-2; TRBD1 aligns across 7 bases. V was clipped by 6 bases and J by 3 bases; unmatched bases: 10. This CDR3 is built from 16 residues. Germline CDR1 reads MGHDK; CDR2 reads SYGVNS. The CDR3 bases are TGTGCCAGCAGCGACCCCCCGGACAGGTACACCGGGGAGCTGTTTTTT. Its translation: CASSDPPDRYTGELFF.

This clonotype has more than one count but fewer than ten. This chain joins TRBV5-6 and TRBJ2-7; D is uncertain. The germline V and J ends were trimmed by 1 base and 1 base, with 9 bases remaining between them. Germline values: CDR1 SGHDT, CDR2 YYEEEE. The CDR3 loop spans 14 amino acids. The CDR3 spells CASSLPSESYEQYF. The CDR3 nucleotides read TGTGCCAGCAGCTTGCCGTCGGAGTCCTACGAGCAGTACTTC.

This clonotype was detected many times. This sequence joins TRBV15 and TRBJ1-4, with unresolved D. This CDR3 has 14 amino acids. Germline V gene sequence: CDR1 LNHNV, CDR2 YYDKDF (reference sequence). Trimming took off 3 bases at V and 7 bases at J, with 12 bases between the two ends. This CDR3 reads CATSREGPSEKLFF. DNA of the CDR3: TGTGCCACCAGCAGGGAAGGACCCTCTGAAAAACTGTTTTTT. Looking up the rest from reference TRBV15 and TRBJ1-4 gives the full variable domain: DAMVIQNPRYQVTQFGKPVTLSCSQTLNHNVMYWYQQKSSQAPKLLFHYYDKDFNNEADTPDNFQSRRPNTSFCFLDIRSPGLGDTAMYLCATSREGPSEKLFFGSGTQLSVL.

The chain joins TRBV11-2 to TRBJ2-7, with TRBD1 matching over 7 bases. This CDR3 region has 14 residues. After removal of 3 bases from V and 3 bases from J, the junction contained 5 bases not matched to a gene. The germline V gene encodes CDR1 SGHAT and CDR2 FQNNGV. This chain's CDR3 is CASSFRGIGYEQYF. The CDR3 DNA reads TGTGCCAGCAGCTTCAGGGGGATTGGCTACGAGCAGTACTTC.

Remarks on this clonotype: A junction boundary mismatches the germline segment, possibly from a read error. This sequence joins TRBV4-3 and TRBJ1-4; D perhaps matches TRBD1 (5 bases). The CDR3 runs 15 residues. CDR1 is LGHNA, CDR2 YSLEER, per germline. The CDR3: CASSQDYGTNGKLFF. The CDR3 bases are TGCGCCAGCAGCCAAGATTATGGGACGAATGGAAAACTGTTTTTT.

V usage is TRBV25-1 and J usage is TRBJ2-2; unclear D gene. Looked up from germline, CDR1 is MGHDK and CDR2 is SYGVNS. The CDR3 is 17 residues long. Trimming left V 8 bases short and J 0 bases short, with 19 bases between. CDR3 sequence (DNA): TGTGCCAGCTCACTCGATAGGACGGCCTCGAACACCGGGGAGCTGTTTTTT. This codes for CASSLDRTASNTGELFF.

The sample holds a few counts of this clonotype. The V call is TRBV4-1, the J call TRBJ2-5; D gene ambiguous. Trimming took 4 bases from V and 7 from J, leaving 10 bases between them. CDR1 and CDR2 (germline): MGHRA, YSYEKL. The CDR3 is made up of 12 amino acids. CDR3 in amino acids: CASSRVDGTQYF. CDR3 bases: TGCGCCAGCAGCCGGGTTGACGGGACCCAGTACTTC.

The CDR3 nucleotides read TGTGCCAGCAGTGAACGGCAGGGAACGTACCAAGAGACCCAGTACTTC. Translated: CASSERQGTYQETQYF. V is TRBV2 and J is TRBJ2-5, with D perhaps TRBD1 (5 bases). Germline CDR1 is SNHLY and CDR2 is FYNNEI. The CDR3 extends over 16 amino acids. Trimming pared 2 bases from V and 0 bases from J, leaving 13 bases between.

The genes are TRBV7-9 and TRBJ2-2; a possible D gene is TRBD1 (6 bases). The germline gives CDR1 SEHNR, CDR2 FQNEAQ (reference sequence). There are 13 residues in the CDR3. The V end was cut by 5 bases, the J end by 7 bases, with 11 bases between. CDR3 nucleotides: TGTGCCAGCAGCAGGGGACAAGGCGGGGAGCTGTTTTTT. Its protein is CASSRGQGGELFF.

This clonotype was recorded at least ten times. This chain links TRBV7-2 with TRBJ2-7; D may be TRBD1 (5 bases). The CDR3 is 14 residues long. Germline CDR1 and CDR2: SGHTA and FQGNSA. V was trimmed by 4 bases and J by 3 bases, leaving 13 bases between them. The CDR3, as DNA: TGTGCCAGCAGCTCGGCGGACACTCTCTACGAGCAGTACTTC. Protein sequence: CASSSADTLYEQYF. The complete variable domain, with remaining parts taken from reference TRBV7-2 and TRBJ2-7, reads GAGVSQSPSNKVTEKGKDVELRCDPISGHTALYWYRQSLGQGLEFLIYFQGNSAPDKSGLPSDRFSAERTGGSVSTLTIQRTQQEDSAVYLCASSSADTLYEQYFGPGTRLTVT.

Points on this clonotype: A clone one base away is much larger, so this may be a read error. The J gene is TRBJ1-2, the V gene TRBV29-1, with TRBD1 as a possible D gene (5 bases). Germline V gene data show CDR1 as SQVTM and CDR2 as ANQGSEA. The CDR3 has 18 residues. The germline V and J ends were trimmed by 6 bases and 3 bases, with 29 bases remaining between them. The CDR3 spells CSVPYFRRGIFSDYGYTF. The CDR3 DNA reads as TGCAGCGTGCCTTATTTTAGACGGGGGATCTTCAGCGACTATGGCTACACCTTC.

This chain's CDR3 is CASRTQGKVLGYTF. In nucleotides, the CDR3 is TGTGCCAGCAGAACTCAGGGGAAGGTGTTGGGCTACACCTTC. The chain combines TRBV6-5 with TRBJ1-2; tentative D call: TRBD1 (6 bases). The ends were cut back, 6 bases at V and 8 bases at J, with 19 bases in the middle. The CDR3 runs to 14 residues. The V gene's germline CDR1 is MNHEY and CDR2 SVGAGI.

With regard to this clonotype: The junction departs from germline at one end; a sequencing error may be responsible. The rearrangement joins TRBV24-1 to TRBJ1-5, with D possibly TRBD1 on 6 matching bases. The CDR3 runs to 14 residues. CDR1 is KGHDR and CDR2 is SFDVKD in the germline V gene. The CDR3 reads CATSGLDSLQPQHF. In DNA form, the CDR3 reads TGTGCCACCAGTGGTTTGGACAGTCTTCAGCCCCAGCATTTT.

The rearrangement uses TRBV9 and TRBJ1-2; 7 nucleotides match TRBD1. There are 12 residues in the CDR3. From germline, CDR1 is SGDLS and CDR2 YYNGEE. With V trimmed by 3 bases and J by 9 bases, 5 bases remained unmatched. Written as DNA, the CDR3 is TGTGCCAGCAGCGACAGGGGTTTAAGCTACACCTTC. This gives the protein CASSDRGLSYTF.

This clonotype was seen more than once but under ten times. The CDR3 DNA sequence: TGTGCCAGCAGCTCGGGACTAGCGGGGGGGCCATCAGAGACCCAGTACTTC. It translates to CASSSGLAGGPSETQYF. The rearrangement joins TRBV11-1 to TRBJ2-5; 16 nucleotides match TRBD2. Germline CDR1 is SGHAT and CDR2 is FQDESV (reference sequence). The CDR3 runs 17 residues. V was clipped by 4 bases and J by 4 bases; unmatched bases: 6.

CDR3 region: CSARRQGTTIYF. In DNA, the CDR3 is TGCAGTGCTAGACGCCAGGGGACCACCATATATTTT. The V gene is TRBV20-1, the J gene TRBJ1-3; TRBD1 is a possible D gene (6 bases). Germline values: CDR1 DFQATT, CDR2 SNEGSKA (reference sequence). V was cut by 2 bases and J by 9 bases, with 11 bases left in between. There are 12 residues in the CDR3.